Following are 27 T cell receptor beta chains from one sample sequenced in a study of blood T cell repertoires in COVID-19. The protocol was immunoSEQ multiplex PCR, while the TCRdb copy is restricted to in-frame clones and leaves out a portion. The repertoire consists of roughly 480,000 clones, with nearly 90% occurring once and the leading ten covering over 0.7%. Sequencing used peripheral blood. The receptors originated from a man between 18 and 29 years old with COVID-19, enrolled during active disease.

This sequence joins TRBV29-1 and TRBJ2-1; 7 nucleotides agree with TRBD1. CDR1 and CDR2 from the germline V gene are SQVTM and ANQGSEA. The CDR3 totals 13 residues. The V gene end was trimmed by 7 bases and the J gene end by 8 bases; junction bases not matched to a gene: 11. Written as DNA, the CDR3 is TGCAGCGGATGGACAGGCGGCCCGGATGAGCAGTTCTTC. Its protein product is CSGWTGGPDEQFF.

The V gene is TRBV4-1, the J gene TRBJ2-7, with D possibly matching TRBD2 (5 bases). The CDR3 runs to 11 residues. In germline, CDR1 is MGHRA, CDR2 YSYEKL. Trimming shortened V by 5 bases and J by 3 bases, and 5 bases separated the two germline ends. In DNA form, the CDR3 reads TGCGCCAGCAGCGGGAGCTACGAGCAGTACTTC. It codes for CASSGSYEQYF.

V and J are TRBV7-9 and TRBJ2-7, with 9 positions matching TRBD2. Germline CDR1 reads SEHNR; CDR2 reads FQNEAQ (reference sequence). The V segment lost 1 base and the J segment 2 bases; nucleotides outside the gene matches: 6. The CDR3 has 16 amino acids. CDR3 loop: CASSLERTSETYEQYF. Here the CDR3 DNA reads TGTGCCAGCAGCTTAGAACGGACTAGCGAAACCTACGAGCAGTACTTC.

This rearrangement joins TRBV5-4 to TRBJ1-3, with D hard to call. V dropped 2 bases and J dropped 2 bases, with 17 bases sitting between them. Germline CDR1 reads SGHNT; CDR2 reads YYREEE (reference sequence). CDR3 length equals 17 residues. In nucleotides, the CDR3 is TGTGCCAGCAGCTTTTTAGTTAGAGGGCCGACTGGAAACACCATATATTTT. Its protein is CASSFLVRGPTGNTIYF.

The chain carries TRBV11-2 and TRBJ2-2; D uncertain. Trimming stripped 5 bases from V and 6 bases from J, with 7 bases between. The germline V gene encodes CDR1 SGHAT and CDR2 FQNNGV. The CDR3 consists of 12 residues. The chain's CDR3 is CASSPQAGELFF. The CDR3 nucleotides are TGTGCCAGCAGCCCTCAGGCCGGGGAGCTGTTTTTT.

This chain links TRBV6-5 with TRBJ2-7, with D possibly being TRBD1 (6 bases). Germline CDR1 MNHEY, CDR2 SVGAGI. Trimming stripped 0 bases from V and 6 bases from J, with 9 bases between. This CDR3 is built from 13 residues. The CDR3 sequence is CASSYSTRGEQYF. The CDR3 bases are TGTGCCAGCAGTTACTCGACCAGGGGCGAGCAGTACTTC.

The chain links TRBV12-5 to TRBJ1-2; D is possibly TRBD1 (5 bases). Germline CDR1 reads LGHNT; CDR2 reads FRNRAP. Trimming removed 6 bases at V and 4 bases at J, with 12 bases between. CDR3 length: 13 residues. The CDR3 DNA follows: TGTGCTAGTGGCCATGGACAACTCTATGGCTACACCTTC. It specifies CASGHGQLYGYTF.

CDR3 coding DNA: TGTGCCAGCAGCCCCCGGACAGGGGTGAGGGACACTGAAGCTTTCTTT. Translation: CASSPRTGVRDTEAFF. The chain uses TRBV5-5 and TRBJ1-1, with 9 bases identical to TRBD1. CDR1 and CDR2 (germline): SGHKS, YYEKEE (reference sequence). The CDR3 is 16 residues long. J lost 3 bases, V lost 4 bases, and 10 bases had no gene match.

The V and J genes are TRBV7-6 and TRBJ2-5; 7 bases fit TRBD1. This CDR3 region has 14 residues. J gave up 1 base and V 3 bases, and 2 bases lay outside the gene matches. Germline values: CDR1 SGHVS, CDR2 FNYEAQ. This chain's CDR3 is CASSLTGFQETQYF. The CDR3 DNA reads as TGTGCCAGCAGCTTGACAGGGTTCCAAGAGACCCAGTACTTC.

The genes are TRBV15 and TRBJ2-7; no reliable D call. V lost 5 bases, J lost 0 bases, and 11 bases lay in between. Germline V lookup: CDR1 LNHNV, CDR2 YYDKDF (reference sequence). The CDR3 covers 14 residues. Written as DNA, the CDR3 is TGTGCCACCAGCCCTTCCGATAGCTCCTACGAGCAGTACTTC. Protein sequence: CATSPSDSSYEQYF.

J is TRBJ1-1 and V is TRBV7-2, with 7 bases identical to TRBD1. Trimming cost V 3 bases and J 1 base; bases outside gene matches: 2. CDR1 is SGHTA and CDR2 is FQGNSA in the germline V gene. The CDR3 consists of 14 residues. In nucleotides, the CDR3 is TGTGCCAGCAGCTTTAGGGGGCGGAACACTGAAGCTTTCTTT. The encoded protein is CASSFRGRNTEAFF.

This clone appeared once. The gene calls are TRBV14 and TRBJ2-7; possibly TRBD2 for D (5 bases). CDR3 length: 16 amino acids. The V end was cut by 4 bases, the J end by 2 bases, with 18 bases between. CDR1 is SGHDN and CDR2 is FVKESK in the germline V gene. CDR3 sequence (DNA): TGTGCCAGCAGCCCCGTGTTACTAGGCGGTACCTACGAGCAGTACTTC. Amino acids: CASSPVLLGGTYEQYF.

The CDR3 sequence is CASSATGDGELFF. The DNA of the CDR3 is TGTGCCAGCAGTGCAACAGGGGATGGGGAGCTGTTTTTT. The chain links TRBV27 to TRBJ2-2, with 7 bases lining up with TRBD1. Germline assignment: CDR1 MNHEY and CDR2 SMNVEV (reference sequence). The CDR3 has 13 residues. The V gene end was trimmed by 5 bases and the J gene end by 8 bases; junction bases not matched to a gene: 5.

The V call is TRBV10-2, the J call TRBJ2-1, with TRBD1 identical over 9 bases. This CDR3 contains 14 residues. Germline assignment: CDR1 WSHSY and CDR2 SAAADI. V shed 4 bases, J shed 8 bases, and the junction held 6 bases outside the gene matches. The CDR3 here is CASSVLGQGYEQFF. As DNA, the CDR3 is TGCGCCAGCAGTGTTTTGGGACAGGGATATGAGCAGTTCTTC.

The V call is TRBV19, the J call TRBJ2-1, with 9 bases matching TRBD1. V trimming: 3 bases; J trimming: 1 base; junction bases outside the gene matches: 1. CDR1 is LNHDA and CDR2 is SQIVND in the germline V gene (reference sequence). The CDR3 has 15 residues. In DNA form, the CDR3 reads TGTGCCAGTAGTATGGGGACAGGGTCCTACAATGAGCAGTTCTTC. Encoded protein: CASSMGTGSYNEQFF.

The chain is built from TRBV6-5 and TRBJ1-6; D is undetermined. Germline CDR1 and CDR2: MNHEY and SVGAGI. Trimming cost V 8 bases and J 14 bases, with 19 bases left between them. This CDR3 spans 13 amino acids. This CDR3 is CASATYPVLTLHF. Here the CDR3 DNA reads TGTGCCAGCGCGACTTACCCTGTACTGACCCTCCACTTT.

This sequence joins TRBV7-9 and TRBJ2-3; 13 nucleotides line up with TRBD2. The CDR3 contains 18 residues. Germline V gene sequence: CDR1 SEHNR, CDR2 FQNEAQ (reference sequence). V was clipped by 3 bases and J by 2 bases; unmatched bases: 8. The CDR3 here is CASSLTSGRSQITDTQYF. CDR3 in DNA: TGTGCCAGCAGCTTGACTAGCGGGAGGTCCCAGATCACAGATACGCAGTATTTT.

The chain employs TRBV6-5 and TRBJ2-3; D is ambiguous. The ends were cut back, 2 bases at V and 0 bases at J, with 9 bases in the middle. This CDR3 region has 15 residues. From germline, CDR1 is MNHEY and CDR2 SVGAGI. CDR3 sequence: CASSYQSPSTDTQYF. CDR3 nucleotides: TGTGCCAGCAGTTACCAGTCACCTAGCACAGATACGCAGTATTTT.

The V gene is TRBV7-8, the J gene TRBJ1-3; D not certain. This CDR3 is built from 16 residues. V was cut by 1 base and J by 2 bases, with 12 bases left in between. CDR1 and CDR2 (germline): SGHVS, FQNEAQ. The DNA for the CDR3 is TGTGCCAGCAGCTTAGAAGGACGGAGGACTGGAAACACCATATATTTT. Its protein is CASSLEGRRTGNTIYF.

The CDR3: CASSLDYNTGELFF. The DNA for the CDR3 is TGTGCCAGCAGCTTAGATTATAACACCGGGGAGCTGTTTTTT. J is TRBJ2-2 and V is TRBV11-2, with D hard to call. This CDR3 spans 14 amino acids. V was clipped by 0 bases and J by 2 bases, with 4 bases between them. Germline V gives CDR1 SGHAT, CDR2 FQNNGV.

About this clone itself: Within the sample, other DNA sequences also encode this same CDR3. Written as DNA, the CDR3 is TGTGCCAGCTCCCCCGGACAGGGCGGGGGCTACACCTTC. Its protein product is CASSPGQGGGYTF. V and J are TRBV18 and TRBJ1-2, with 8 nucleotides matching TRBD1. Germline V gene lookup returns CDR1 KGHSH and CDR2 LQKENI. V lost 6 bases and J lost 8; bases outside the gene matches: 8. The CDR3 consists of 13 residues.

The rearrangement links TRBV11-2 to TRBJ1-4, with 7 bases fitting TRBD1. With 5 bases clipped from V and 7 bases from J, the junction kept 7 bases outside the gene matches. This CDR3 has 14 residues. The germline CDR1 and CDR2 sequences are SGHAT and FQNNGV. The CDR3 DNA reads TGTGCCAGCAGCCCAGGGGGTTTGCCTGAAAAACTGTTTTTT. Its protein is CASSPGGLPEKLFF.

The chain joins TRBV28 to TRBJ2-1; 7 bases align to TRBD1. Germline CDR1 is MDHEN and CDR2 is SYDVKM. The CDR3 spans 16 residues. V shed 8 bases and J 4 bases; nucleotides not matched to a gene: 14. The CDR3 loop is CASRPVGTASYNEQFF. The CDR3 DNA reads as TGTGCCAGCCGACCCGTTGGGACAGCATCTTACAATGAGCAGTTCTTC. The whole variable domain, remainder taken from reference TRBV28 and TRBJ2-1, is DVKVTQSSRYLVKRTGEKVFLECVQDMDHENMFWYRQDPGLGLRLIYFSYDVKMKEKGDIPEGYSVSREKKERFSLILESASTNQTSMYLCASRPVGTASYNEQFFGPGTRLTVL.

The J gene is TRBJ1-1, the V gene TRBV30; D uncertain. The CDR3 extends over 12 amino acids. V lost 4 bases, J lost 0 bases, and 6 bases lay in between. Germline V gives CDR1 GTSNPN, CDR2 SVGIG (reference sequence). CDR3 sequence: CAWTNMNTEAFF. The DNA for the CDR3 is TGTGCCTGGACAAACATGAACACTGAAGCTTTCTTT.

J is TRBJ2-1 and V is TRBV12-3 or TRBV12-4; 7 bases are shared with TRBD1. The CDR3 runs 13 residues. The ends lost 7 bases at V and 4 bases at J; junction bases unmatched: 4. CDR3 nucleotides: TGTGCCAGCACTGAGGACAGGTACAATGAGCAGTTCTTC. Its protein is CASTEDRYNEQFF.

This sequence joins TRBV6-5 and TRBJ1-5; TRBD1 aligns across 8 bases. Germline V CDR1 and CDR2: MNHEY, SVGAGI. This CDR3 region has 14 residues. J was trimmed by 6 bases and V by 8 bases; bases with no gene match: 9. Here the CDR3 reads CASSARTGFQPQHF. CDR3 nucleotide sequence: TGTGCCAGCTCTGCAAGGACAGGGTTTCAGCCCCAGCATTTT.

V is TRBV3-1 (or the pseudogene TRBV3-2) and J is TRBJ2-2, with TRBD2 as a possible D gene (5 bases). The CDR3 totals 13 residues. The V and J ends lost 4 bases and 7 bases respectively, with 10 bases between them. Germline CDR1 LGHDT, CDR2 YNNKEL (reference sequence). The CDR3 spells CASSRRAGGELFF. The CDR3 nucleotides read TGTGCCAGCAGCCGAAGGGCGGGCGGGGAGCTGTTTTTT.